This is a list of T cell receptor beta chains from one sample in a study of CD8 T cells in ankylosing spondylitis. MiXCR, applied by TCRdb to the 5' RACE reads, yields one record per CDR3 protein. The top ten clones hold roughly 4.9% of a sample with around 230,000 distinct CDR3 sequences, 7.5% to 9.5% of them seen once. Sequencing was carried out using blood, either unsorted or a sorted T cell fraction (not recorded which). These receptors were collected from a female donor with ankylosing spondylitis or in good health (not recorded which). Both conserved end residues are part of each CDR3. The order of the fields is clone size, V gene, J gene, D gene, CDR3 DNA, CDR3 protein. D genes are given only for firm matches. Size is stated for part of the rows, as once, few or many counts, or as a class when the clone is expanded.

clone size: many; V gene: TRBV3-1; J gene: TRBJ1-2; D gene: -; CDR3 DNA: TGTGCCAGCAGCTCGAGGGGGAATGGCTACACCTTC; CDR3 protein: CASSSRGNGYTF
clone size: many; V gene: TRBV6-5; J gene: TRBJ1-1; D gene: -; CDR3 DNA: TGTGCCAGCAGTTACTCGGGTTCGACACCGAACACTGAAGCTTTCTTT; CDR3 protein: CASSYSGSTPNTEAFF
clone size: many; V gene: TRBV5-5; J gene: TRBJ2-5; D gene: TRBD1; CDR3 DNA: TGTGCCAGCAGCTTCGGACAGGGGATTATAGAGACCCAGTACTTC; CDR3 protein: CASSFGQGIIETQYF
clone size: many; V gene: TRBV18; J gene: TRBJ2-7; D gene: -; CDR3 DNA: TGTGCCAGCTCACCCGGATTTAAGTACGAGCAGTACTTC; CDR3 protein: CASSPGFKYEQYF
clone size: few; V gene: TRBV10-2; J gene: TRBJ1-2; D gene: -; CDR3 DNA: TGCGCCAGCAGGGCAACAGGGGGCTACACCTTC; CDR3 protein: CASRATGGYTF
clone size: many; V gene: TRBV28; J gene: TRBJ2-4; D gene: TRBD1; CDR3 DNA: TGTGCCAGCAGCCTAGGGGGCCTGGTGGTAGGCATTCAGTACTTC; CDR3 protein: CASSLGGLVVGIQYF
clone size: many; V gene: TRBV11-2; J gene: TRBJ2-1; D gene: -; CDR3 DNA: TGTGCCAGCAGCTTATTCTACAATGAGCAGTTCTTC; CDR3 protein: CASSLFYNEQFF
clone size: few; V gene: TRBV11-2; J gene: TRBJ2-4; D gene: -; CDR3 DNA: TGTGCCAGCAGCTTAGATCAGGGCACGGACATTCAGTACTTC; CDR3 protein: CASSLDQGTDIQYF
clone size: many; V gene: TRBV9; J gene: TRBJ2-1; D gene: TRBD2; CDR3 DNA: TGTGCCAGCAGCCCTCGACTAGCGGGACGCTACAATGAGCAGTTCTTC; CDR3 protein: CASSPRLAGRYNEQFF
clone size: few; V gene: TRBV11-2; J gene: TRBJ2-2; D gene: TRBD2; CDR3 DNA: TGTGCCAGCACCGCAAGCGGGAGCGTCGGGGAGCTGTTTTTT; CDR3 protein: CASTASGSVGELFF
clone size: many; V gene: TRBV2; J gene: TRBJ2-1; D gene: TRBD1; CDR3 DNA: TGTGCCAGCAGGAGGGGGCAAGCCTTGAATGAGCAGTTCTTC; CDR3 protein: CASRRGQALNEQFF
clone size: many; V gene: TRBV20-1; J gene: TRBJ2-7; D gene: -; CDR3 DNA: TGCAGTGCTAGAGGTCCCTACGAGCAGTACTTC; CDR3 protein: CSARGPYEQYF
clone size: -; V gene: TRBV3-1; J gene: TRBJ1-1; D gene: -; CDR3 DNA: TGTGCCAGCAGATCCGCCCGTGAAGCTTTCTTT; CDR3 protein: CASRSAREAFF
clone size: many; V gene: TRBV7-2; J gene: TRBJ2-7; D gene: -; CDR3 DNA: TGTGCCAGCAGCTTAAACGACGGCTACGAGCAGTACTTC; CDR3 protein: CASSLNDGYEQYF
clone size: many; V gene: TRBV4-3; J gene: TRBJ1-4; D gene: -; CDR3 DNA: TGCGCCAGCAGCCAAGACGTGCAGGAGGACGTAGAAAAACTGTTTTTT; CDR3 protein: CASSQDVQEDVEKLFF